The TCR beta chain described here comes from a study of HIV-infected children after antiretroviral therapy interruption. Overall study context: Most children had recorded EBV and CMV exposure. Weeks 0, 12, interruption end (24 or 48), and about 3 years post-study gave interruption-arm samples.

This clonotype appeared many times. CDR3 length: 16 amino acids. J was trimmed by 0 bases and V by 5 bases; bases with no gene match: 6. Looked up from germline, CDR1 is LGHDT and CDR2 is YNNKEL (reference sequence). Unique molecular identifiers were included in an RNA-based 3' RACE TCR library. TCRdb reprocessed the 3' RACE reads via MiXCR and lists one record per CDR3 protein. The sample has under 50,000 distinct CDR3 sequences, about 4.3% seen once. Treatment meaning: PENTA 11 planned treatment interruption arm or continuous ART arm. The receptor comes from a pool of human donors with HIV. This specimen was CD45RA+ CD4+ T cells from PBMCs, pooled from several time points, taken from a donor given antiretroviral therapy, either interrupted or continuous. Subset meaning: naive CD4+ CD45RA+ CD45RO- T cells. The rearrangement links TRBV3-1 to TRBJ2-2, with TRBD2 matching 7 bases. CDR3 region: CASSNRSGPNTGELFF. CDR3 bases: TGTGCCAGCAGCAACCGTAGCGGGCCGAACACCGGGGAGCTGTTTTTT.